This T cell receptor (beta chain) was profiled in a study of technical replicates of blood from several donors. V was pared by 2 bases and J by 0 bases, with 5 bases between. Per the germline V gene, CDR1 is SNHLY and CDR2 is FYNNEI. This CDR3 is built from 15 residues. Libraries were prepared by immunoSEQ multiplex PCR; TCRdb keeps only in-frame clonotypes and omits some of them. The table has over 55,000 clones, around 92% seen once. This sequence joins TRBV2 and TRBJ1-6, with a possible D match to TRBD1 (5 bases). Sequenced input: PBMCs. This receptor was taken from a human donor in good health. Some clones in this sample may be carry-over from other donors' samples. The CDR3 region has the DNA TGTGCCAGCAGTGAAAGGGGCTCCTATAATTCACCCCTCCACTTT. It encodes CASSERGSYNSPLHF. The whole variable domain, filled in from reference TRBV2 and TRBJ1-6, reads EPEVTQTPSHQVTQMGQEVILRCVPISNHLYFYWYRQILGQKVEFLVSFYNNEISEKSEIFDDQFSVERPDGSNFTLKIRSTKLEDSAMYFCASSERGSYNSPLHFGNGTRLTVT.